This entry features one T cell receptor (beta chain) sequence. Its antigen is currently unknown. A read error is possible here, since a much larger clone lies one base away. Next came a second PCR, run for about 7 to 12 cycles, which used a sample-barcoded 5' primer along with a J-beta primer mix. Using its own MiXCR run on the 5' RACE reads, TCRdb lists one record per CDR3 protein. This sample has about 1,500,000 distinct CDR3 sequences, with approximately 28% found just once. The sample comes from a study of blood T cells in healthy people across ages. Study-wide findings and caveats: Unsorted PBMCs prevented conclusive naive versus antigen-experienced comparison.

V was shortened by 2 bases and J by 6 bases, with 28 bases between the two germline ends. CDR3 length: 19 amino acids. The TCR comes from a young woman in good health. The chain links TRBV5-3 to TRBJ2-3, with D possibly TRBD2 on 7 matching bases. TRBV5-3 qualifies as an ORF whose function is uncertain. The source material was blood. DNA of the CDR3: TGTGCCAGAAGCTTATTATTCGGCGGGGGCCGAGCGTCCGGCGATACGCAGTATTTT. It is translated as CARSLLFGGGRASGDTQYF.